This T cell receptor (beta chain) was obtained from a study of post-analysis software for immune sequencing data. Study-level results: Controls had lower frequencies than patients of four or five TRBV segments, which included TRBV5-6, TRBV5-1 and TRBV20-1. Controls had significantly higher normalized Chao1 diversity than multiple sclerosis patients.

Sequencing libraries made from TCR beta cDNA carried unique molecular identifiers. Each sample of about 0.95 to 10 million input T cells yielded around 500,000 cDNA molecules, so each molecule approximated one T cell. TCRdb ran MiXCR on the PCR reads and lists one entry per CDR3 protein. The sample holds about 460,000 distinct CDR3 sequences; around 40% are singletons and the top ten take 12%. Worth noting for this clonotype: Antigen: not known.

The CDR3 length is 17 residues. The germline gives CDR1 DFQATT, CDR2 SNEGSKA (reference sequence). Trimming shortened V by 0 bases and J by 0 bases, and 12 bases separated the two germline ends. The rearrangement links TRBV20-1 to TRBJ1-6; D not resolved. The sequenced sample was blood. The receptor's source is a girl between 10 and 17 years old with multiple sclerosis. Here the CDR3 reads CSARDPSLSSYNSPLHF. The DNA of the CDR3 is TGCAGTGCTAGAGATCCATCTCTTAGCTCCTATAATTCACCCCTCCACTTT.